Listed below are T cell receptor beta chains from one sample, sequenced in a study of blood T cell repertoires in COVID-19. Some clones are missing from TCRdb's copy, which holds only in-frame ones; the method was immunoSEQ multiplex PCR. The repertoire holds around 100,000 clones, nearly 90% seen once, with 2% in the top ten. Sequences were obtained from peripheral blood. The receptors stem from a man over 45 with active COVID-19. The CDR3 runs from the conserved cysteine through the conserved F or W. D genes are given only for firm matches. Only part of the rows carry a size: once, few, many, or a class if the clone is expanded.

D: NA; J: TRBJ2-5; V: TRBV15; size: NA; DNA: TGTGCCACCAGCAGAGATCCAACTAGCATAGAGACCCAGTACTTC; CDR3: CATSRDPTSIETQYF
D: NA; J: TRBJ2-1; V: TRBV29-1; size: NA; DNA: TGCAGCGTTGATTTGGGGCATGAGCAGTTCTTC; CDR3: CSVDLGHEQFF
D: TRBD1; J: TRBJ1-1; V: TRBV2; size: NA; DNA: TGTGCCAGCAGTGCTCTCAGAGGGACAGGGGACGCTTTCTTT; CDR3: CASSALRGTGDAFF
D: NA; J: TRBJ1-3; V: TRBV6-5; size: NA; DNA: TGTGCCAGCAGTTGGGAAGGGGCAGGTGGAAACACCATATATTTT; CDR3: CASSWEGAGGNTIYF
D: TRBD1; J: TRBJ2-5; V: TRBV12-5; size: NA; DNA: TGTGCTAGTGGGTCTTACCGGGACAGATCTGTCCAAGAGACCCAGTACTTC; CDR3: CASGSYRDRSVQETQYF
D: TRBD2; J: TRBJ2-3; V: TRBV5-1; size: NA; DNA: TGCGCCAGCAGCTTCGGGGGGGCTAGCACAGATACGCAGTATTTT; CDR3: CASSFGGASTDTQYF
D: NA; J: TRBJ1-1; V: TRBV6-5; size: NA; DNA: TGTGCCAGCGGGCGGGCAGTGGATAACGAAGCTTTCTTT; CDR3: CASGRAVDNEAFF
D: NA; J: TRBJ1-1; V: TRBV7-2; size: NA; DNA: TGTGCCAGCAGTTCCCGCAGGGGTCAGAACACTGAAGCTTTCTTT; CDR3: CASSSRRGQNTEAFF
D: NA; J: TRBJ2-7; V: TRBV7-2; size: NA; DNA: TGTGCCAGCAGCCCCCAGGGGAGTGTCCACGAGCAGTACTTC; CDR3: CASSPQGSVHEQYF
D: TRBD1; J: TRBJ1-2; V: TRBV11-2; size: NA; DNA: TGTGCCAGCAGTTTCACAGGGGCAGGTGGCTACACCTTC; CDR3: CASSFTGAGGYTF
D: NA; J: TRBJ2-2; V: TRBV4-1; size: NA; DNA: TGCGCCAGCAGCCAATACGTTCAGGTGGTTAAGACAGGGAACACCGGGGAGCTGTTTTTT; CDR3: CASSQYVQVVKTGNTGELFF
D: NA; J: TRBJ2-2; V: TRBV9; size: NA; DNA: TGTGCCAGCAGCGTAGAGGGCAGGGAAGCCGGGGAGCTGTTTTTT; CDR3: CASSVEGREAGELFF
D: NA; J: TRBJ1-6; V: TRBV2; size: NA; DNA: TGTGCCAGCAATTCAGGATTGTCACCCCTCCACTTT; CDR3: CASNSGLSPLHF
D: NA; J: TRBJ1-4; V: TRBV29-1; size: NA; DNA: TGCAGCGCGTACGGGGCTAATGAAAAACTGTTTTTT; CDR3: CSAYGANEKLFF
D: TRBD1; J: TRBJ1-5; V: TRBV2; size: NA; DNA: TGTGCCAGCAGTGAAGCAGGAGGACAGGGGGGGCAGCCCCAGCATTTT; CDR3: CASSEAGGQGGQPQHF
D: NA; J: TRBJ2-5; V: TRBV14; size: NA; DNA: TGTGCCAGCAGCCCCTTTCCGGCGGGTGTGGAAAGGACCCAGTACTTC; CDR3: CASSPFPAGVERTQYF
D: NA; J: TRBJ2-5; V: TRBV11-2; size: NA; DNA: TGTGCCAGCAGCTTAGGGCGGGGCCAAGAGACCCAGTACTTC; CDR3: CASSLGRGQETQYF
D: TRBD2; J: TRBJ2-5; V: TRBV11-2; size: NA; DNA: TGTGCCAGCAGCTCCAGGTGGGGGGGAGAGACCCAGTACTTC; CDR3: CASSSRWGGETQYF
D: NA; J: TRBJ1-2; V: TRBV4-1; size: NA; DNA: TGCGCCAGCAGCCTCGACAGGAACTATGGCTACACCTTC; CDR3: CASSLDRNYGYTF
D: NA; J: TRBJ2-5; V: TRBV19; size: NA; DNA: TGTGCCAGTAGTATAGTTGGCAAGACCCAGTACTTC; CDR3: CASSIVGKTQYF
D: TRBD1; J: TRBJ2-7; V: TRBV7-2; size: once; DNA: TGTGCCAGCACCCCAAAGACAGGGAACGGCGAGCAGTACTTC; CDR3: CASTPKTGNGEQYF
D: TRBD2; J: TRBJ2-7; V: TRBV2; size: NA; DNA: TGTGCCAGCAGCGACGGACTAGCGGGAATCCACGAGCAGTACTTC; CDR3: CASSDGLAGIHEQYF
D: TRBD2; J: TRBJ2-5; V: TRBV9; size: NA; DNA: TGTGCCAGCAGCGTAGGAGCGGGGAACCAAGAGACCCAGTACTTC; CDR3: CASSVGAGNQETQYF
D: TRBD1; J: TRBJ1-2; V: TRBV4-2; size: NA; DNA: TGTGCCAGCAGCCAAGGGGGACAGGACGCACCCCGCTATGGCTACACCTTC; CDR3: CASSQGGQDAPRYGYTF
D: NA; J: TRBJ1-2; V: TRBV3-1/TRBV3-2; size: few; DNA: TGTGCCAGCAGCCCTTGGGAGGGGAACTATGGCTACACCTTC; CDR3: CASSPWEGNYGYTF
D: TRBD1; J: TRBJ2-1; V: TRBV5-5; size: once; DNA: TGTGCCAGCAGCACAACGACAGGGGGCTACAATGAGCAGTTCTTC; CDR3: CASSTTTGGYNEQFF
D: TRBD2; J: TRBJ2-3; V: TRBV29-1; size: NA; DNA: TGCAGCGTCACTAGCGGGGGGGGCACAGATACGCAGTATTTT; CDR3: CSVTSGGGTDTQYF
D: NA; J: TRBJ2-1; V: TRBV7-8; size: NA; DNA: TGTGCCAGCAGGCTCTTAGGTAGGTGGGCACCTAATGAGCAGTTCTTC; CDR3: CASRLLGRWAPNEQFF
D: TRBD2; J: TRBJ2-3; V: TRBV11-2; size: NA; DNA: TGTGCCAGCAGCCTCCTGACTAGCGGGGAGTACCAGAGGGCGCAGTATTTT; CDR3: CASSLLTSGEYQRAQYF
D: TRBD1; J: TRBJ2-1; V: TRBV2; size: NA; DNA: TGTGCCAGCAGTCCAGACAGGGGAGGTTACAATGAGCAGTTCTTC; CDR3: CASSPDRGGYNEQFF
D: TRBD1; J: TRBJ1-1; V: TRBV29-1; size: NA; DNA: TGCAGCGCCCACAGGGGCCTATGGGCTTTCTTT; CDR3: CSAHRGLWAFF
D: NA; J: TRBJ1-2; V: TRBV5-1; size: NA; DNA: TGCGCCAGCAGCTTGTATGGGGGCGACTATGGCTACACCTTC; CDR3: CASSLYGGDYGYTF
D: TRBD2; J: TRBJ2-2; V: TRBV9; size: once; DNA: TGTGCCAGCAGCGCGGGCGGCGGGGGGTGGACCGGGGAGCTGTTTTTT; CDR3: CASSAGGGGWTGELFF
D: NA; J: TRBJ1-5; V: TRBV7-2; size: NA; DNA: TGTGCCAGCAGCCCCAGGCAGGGCTATCAGCCCCAGCATTTT; CDR3: CASSPRQGYQPQHF
D: NA; J: TRBJ1-1; V: TRBV5-1; size: NA; DNA: TGCGCCAGCAGCTTAAGAGGAGATACTGAAGCTTTCTTT; CDR3: CASSLRGDTEAFF
D: TRBD2; J: TRBJ2-3; V: TRBV12-5; size: NA; DNA: TGTGCTAGTGGTTTGGTGGGACGGGGGGGCACAGATACGCAGTATTTT; CDR3: CASGLVGRGGTDTQYF
D: NA; J: TRBJ1-1; V: TRBV2; size: NA; DNA: TGTGCCAGCAGCGCAATACAGCAGAACACTGAAGCTTTCTTT; CDR3: CASSAIQQNTEAFF
D: NA; J: TRBJ1-2; V: TRBV4-2; size: NA; DNA: TGTGCCAGCAGCCAAGAAATGAGGGGCTACACCTTC; CDR3: CASSQEMRGYTF
D: NA; J: TRBJ1-4; V: TRBV5-4; size: NA; DNA: TGTGCCAGCAGCCCCCGGGCTAATGAAAAACTGTTTTTT; CDR3: CASSPRANEKLFF
D: TRBD1; J: TRBJ2-1; V: TRBV5-1; size: NA; DNA: TGCGCCAGCAGCGACAGGGACCCATACAATGAGCAGTTCTTC; CDR3: CASSDRDPYNEQFF
D: TRBD1; J: TRBJ1-6; V: TRBV4-1; size: NA; DNA: TGCGCCAGCAGCCACCGGGACAGGGATAATTCACCCCTCCACTTT; CDR3: CASSHRDRDNSPLHF
D: TRBD1; J: TRBJ2-1; V: TRBV6-5; size: once; DNA: TGTGCCAGCAGTAGACAGGGTACCTCCTACAATGAGCAGTTCTTC; CDR3: CASSRQGTSYNEQFF
D: NA; J: TRBJ2-3; V: TRBV20-1; size: NA; DNA: TGCAGTGCTAGAGGTAGCTCATCGCAGTATTTT; CDR3: CSARGSSSQYF
D: TRBD2; J: TRBJ2-2; V: TRBV9; size: NA; DNA: TGTGCCAGCAGCCCCCGACTAGCGGGGGGGCGGTTGAACACCGGGGAGCTGTTTTTT; CDR3: CASSPRLAGGRLNTGELFF
D: TRBD1; J: TRBJ1-1; V: TRBV10-3; size: NA; DNA: TGTGCCAGTACCGGGACAGGGACTACTGAAGCTTTCTTT; CDR3: CASTGTGTTEAFF
D: TRBD1; J: TRBJ1-1; V: TRBV25-1; size: NA; DNA: TGTGCCAGCAGTGCAATTCGACAGGGTTCAGCTTTCTTT; CDR3: CASSAIRQGSAFF
D: TRBD2; J: TRBJ2-3; V: TRBV13; size: NA; DNA: TGTGCCAGCAGCCCACTCCCTCGCGGGGGGGGCACAGATACGCAGTATTTT; CDR3: CASSPLPRGGGTDTQYF